This T cell receptor beta chain was recorded in a study of T cells in tuberculosis. Across the study: The T cells targeted glucose monomycolate, a mycobacterial lipid, via CD1B.

Measured with immunoSEQ multiplex PCR; TCRdb has only the in-frame clones, and not every one. The sample yields 54,000 or so clones, 81% seen once. Thawed, overnight-rested PBMC were stained with GMM-loaded CD1B tetramer, viability dye and anti-CD3, then sorted. C32 glucose monomycolate from Rhodococcus equi was loaded onto the CD1B tetramers. Approximately 100,000 tetramer-negative cells were sorted from each donor. In germline, CDR1 is MNHNY, CDR2 SVGAGI (reference sequence). This CDR3 spans 14 amino acids. Trimming took 10 bases from V and 3 from J, leaving 18 bases between them. V is TRBV6-6 and J is TRBJ1-1; D is ambiguous. The TCR comes from an adult woman with latent tuberculosis. Sequenced sample: CD1b-GMM tetramer-negative cells sorted from PBMCs. The CDR3 DNA follows: TGTGCCACCGCTCCTCCTGGGCTTTACACTGAAGCTTTCTTT. It encodes CATAPPGLYTEAFF.